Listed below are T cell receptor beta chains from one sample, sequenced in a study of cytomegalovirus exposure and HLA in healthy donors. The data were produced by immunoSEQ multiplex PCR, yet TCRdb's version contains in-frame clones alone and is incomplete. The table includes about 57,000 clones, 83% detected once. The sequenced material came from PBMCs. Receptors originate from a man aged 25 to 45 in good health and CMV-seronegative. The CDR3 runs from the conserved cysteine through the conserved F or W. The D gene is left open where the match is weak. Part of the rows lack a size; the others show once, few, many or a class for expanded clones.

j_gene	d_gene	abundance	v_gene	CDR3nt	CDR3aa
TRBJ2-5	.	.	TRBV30	TGTGCCTGGAGTGTACAGGTGCAAGAGACCCAGTACTTC	CAWSVQVQETQYF
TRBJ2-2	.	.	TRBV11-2	TGTGCCAGCAGCATACCGGGGAACACCGGGGAGCTGTTTTTT	CASSIPGNTGELFF
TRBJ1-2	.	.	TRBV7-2	TGTGCCAGCAGCCCCGCGGGGGCTGGCTATGGCTACACCTTC	CASSPAGAGYGYTF
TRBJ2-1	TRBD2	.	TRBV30	TGTGCCTGTACTAGCGGTGAATACAATGAGCAGTTCTTC	CACTSGEYNEQFF
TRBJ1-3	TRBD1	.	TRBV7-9	TGTTCCAGCAGCTTACCCGAGGACAGGTATTCTGGAAACACCATATATTTT	CSSSLPEDRYSGNTIYF
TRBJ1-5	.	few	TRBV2	TGTGCCAGCAGTGAGGGGAGGAATCAGCCCCAGCATTTT	CASSEGRNQPQHF
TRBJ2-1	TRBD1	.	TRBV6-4	TGTGCCAGCATTAAAGGACAGGGAATCCTGAGCTCCTACAATGAGCAGTTCTTC	CASIKGQGILSSYNEQFF
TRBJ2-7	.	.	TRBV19	TGTGCCAGTAGTACCTCGGGATGGGGCGAGCAGTACTTC	CASSTSGWGEQYF
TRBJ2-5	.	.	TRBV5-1	TGCGCCAGCAGCGCTAGACAGGCGGAGACCCAGTACTTC	CASSARQAETQYF
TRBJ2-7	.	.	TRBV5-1	TGCGCCAGCACCATGGACACTTCCTACGAGCAGTACTTC	CASTMDTSYEQYF
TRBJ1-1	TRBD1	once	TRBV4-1	TGCGCCAGCAGCAGGGGGCCCTTGAACACTGAAGCTTTCTTT	CASSRGPLNTEAFF
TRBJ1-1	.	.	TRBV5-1	TGCGCCAGCAGCTTGGGGGGGCAGAACACTGAAGCTTTCTTT	CASSLGGQNTEAFF
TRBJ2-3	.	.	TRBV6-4	TGTGCCAGCAGTGTTGGTGCGGGCACAGATACGCAGTATTTT	CASSVGAGTDTQYF
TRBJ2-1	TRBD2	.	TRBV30	TGTGCCTGGAGGAAAGAACTAGCGGGTTACAATGAGCAGTTCTTC	CAWRKELAGYNEQFF
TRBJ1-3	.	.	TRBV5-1	TGCGCCAGCAGCTTGCTCGGACGGGAGATATATTTT	CASSLLGREIYF
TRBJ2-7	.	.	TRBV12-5	TGTGCTAGTGGTCTAACTCGAGCCTACGAGCAGTACTTC	CASGLTRAYEQYF
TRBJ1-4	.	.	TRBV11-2	TGTGCCAGCAGCTTAGCGGGAGGCACTAATGAAAAACTGTTTTTT	CASSLAGGTNEKLFF
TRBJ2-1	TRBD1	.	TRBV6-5	TGTGCCAGCAGTACCGGACAGGGATACAATGAGCAGTTCTTC	CASSTGQGYNEQFF
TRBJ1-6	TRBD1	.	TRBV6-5	TGTGCCAGCAATTCCCGGGACAGGGGGCTGCCCCTCCACTTT	CASNSRDRGLPLHF
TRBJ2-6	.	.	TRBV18	TGTGCCAGCTCACCAATGGCGCCTTCGGGGTACGGGGCCAACGTCCTGACTTTC	CASSPMAPSGYGANVLTF